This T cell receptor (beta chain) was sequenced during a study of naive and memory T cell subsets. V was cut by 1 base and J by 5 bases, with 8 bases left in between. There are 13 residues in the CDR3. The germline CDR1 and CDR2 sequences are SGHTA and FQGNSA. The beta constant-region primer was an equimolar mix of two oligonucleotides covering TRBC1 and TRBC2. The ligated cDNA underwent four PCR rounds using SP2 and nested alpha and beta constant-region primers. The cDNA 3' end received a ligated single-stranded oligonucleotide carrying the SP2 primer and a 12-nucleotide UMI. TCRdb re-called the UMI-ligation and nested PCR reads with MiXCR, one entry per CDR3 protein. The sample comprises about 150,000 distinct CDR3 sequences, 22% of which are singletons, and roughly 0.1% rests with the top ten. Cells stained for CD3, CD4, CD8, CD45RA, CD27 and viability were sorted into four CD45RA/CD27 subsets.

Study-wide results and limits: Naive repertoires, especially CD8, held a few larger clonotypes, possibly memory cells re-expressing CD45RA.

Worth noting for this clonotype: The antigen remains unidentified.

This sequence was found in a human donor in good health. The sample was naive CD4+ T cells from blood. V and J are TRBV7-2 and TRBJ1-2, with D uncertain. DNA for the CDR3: TGTGCCAGCAGCTTAGGAAGTAGATATGGCTACACCTTC. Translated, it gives CASSLGSRYGYTF.